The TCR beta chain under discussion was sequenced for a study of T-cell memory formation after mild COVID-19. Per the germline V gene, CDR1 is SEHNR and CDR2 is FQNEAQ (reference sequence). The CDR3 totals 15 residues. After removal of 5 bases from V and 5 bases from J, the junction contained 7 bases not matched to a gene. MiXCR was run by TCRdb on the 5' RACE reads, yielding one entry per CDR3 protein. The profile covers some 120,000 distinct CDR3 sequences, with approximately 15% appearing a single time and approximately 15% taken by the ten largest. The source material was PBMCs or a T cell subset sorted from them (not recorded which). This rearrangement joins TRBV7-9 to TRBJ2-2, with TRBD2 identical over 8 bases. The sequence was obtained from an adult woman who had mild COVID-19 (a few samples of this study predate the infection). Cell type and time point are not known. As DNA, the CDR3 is TGTGCCAGCAGCGAAGCGGGGGCTTGGACCGGGGAGCTGTTTTTT. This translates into CASSEAGAWTGELFF.